Listed below are T cell receptor beta chains from one sample, sequenced in a study of T cell responses to AZD1222 COVID-19 vaccine. Data came from immunoSEQ multiplex PCR; TCRdb stores just in-frame clones and leaves some out. Of approximately 52,000 clones listed, approximately 88% are singletons. Sequenced material: peripheral blood, taken 28 days after the second AZD1222 dose. These receptors were taken from an adult who received the AZD1222 COVID-19 vaccine. Each CDR3 is given with its conserved first and last residue. A D gene is named only where the DNA matches it firmly. Size tells how often a clone was seen (once, few, many) or the class of an expanded clone, and some rows leave it out.

>TRBV6-5|medium-sized|TRBD2|TRBJ2-7
CASSPQEASGDEQYF
TGTGCCAGCAGTCCGCAAGAGGCTAGCGGAGACGAGCAGTACTTC
>TRBV19|-|-|TRBJ1-1
CASSFWGTGTRTEAFF
TGTGCCAGTAGTTTCTGGGGTACCGGGACGAGAACTGAAGCTTTCTTT
>TRBV28|-|TRBD2|TRBJ2-5
CASSLRAGTSGPEETQYF
TGTGCCAGCAGTTTAAGGGCCGGGACTAGCGGGCCAGAGGAGACCCAGTACTTC
>TRBV6-5|once|-|TRBJ2-2
CASTFWRGELFF
TGTGCCAGCACCTTCTGGCGTGGGGAGCTGTTTTTT
>TRBV5-4|once|TRBD1|TRBJ2-3
CASSLTGGSTDTQYF
TGTGCCAGCAGCTTAACAGGGGGTAGCACAGATACGCAGTATTTT
>TRBV29-1|-|TRBD2|TRBJ2-1
CSVGEGRGNEQFF
TGCAGCGTTGGGGAGGGACGCGGTAATGAGCAGTTCTTC
>TRBV7-2|-|TRBD2|TRBJ2-3
CASSLLAGVVDTQYF
TGTGCCAGCAGCTTACTAGCGGGAGTGGTGGATACGCAGTATTTT
>TRBV19|-|-|TRBJ1-4
CASSNYRIGEKLFF
TGTGCCAGTAGTAACTACAGGATTGGTGAAAAACTGTTTTTT
>TRBV30|-|TRBD1|TRBJ2-1
CAVAQGAYEQFF
TGTGCCGTTGCACAGGGGGCGTATGAGCAGTTCTTC
>TRBV5-6|-|-|TRBJ1-5
CASSLRTNNQPQHF
TGTGCCAGCAGCTTGAGGACCAACAATCAGCCCCAGCATTTT
>TRBV5-1|-|TRBD2|TRBJ2-5
CASSTSGGSLLQTQYF
TGCGCCAGCAGCACCTCGGGGGGTTCGCTCTTGCAGACCCAGTACTTC
>TRBV5-6|-|TRBD1|TRBJ2-1
CASSLEVGGTGKRYEQFF
TGTGCCAGCAGCTTGGAAGTTGGAGGGACAGGGAAGAGGTATGAGCAGTTCTTC
>TRBV6-5|-|-|TRBJ2-1
CASRLNNEQFF
TGTGCCAGCAGACTAAACAATGAGCAGTTCTTC
>TRBV15|-|-|TRBJ2-2
CATSRVAEPTGELFF
TGTGCCACCAGCAGAGTTGCCGAGCCCACCGGGGAGCTGTTTTTT
>TRBV5-1|-|-|TRBJ2-5
CASRQRSSVAGETQYF
TGCGCCAGCAGACAGAGATCTAGCGTCGCCGGGGAGACCCAGTACTTC
>TRBV28|-|-|TRBJ2-3
CASSLGLGQDTQYF
TGTGCCAGCAGTTTAGGACTGGGACAAGATACGCAGTATTTT
>TRBV7-2|-|TRBD2|TRBJ2-1
CASSLVSTSGFYNEQFF
TGTGCCAGCAGCCTCGTCTCGACTAGCGGGTTCTACAATGAGCAGTTCTTC
>TRBV19|-|-|TRBJ1-5
CASSSKGWGDSNQPQHF
TGTGCCAGTAGTAGCAAGGGATGGGGGGATAGCAATCAGCCCCAGCATTTT
>TRBV9|-|-|TRBJ2-6
CASGAGPESGANVLTF
TGTGCCAGCGGGGCAGGCCCCGAGTCTGGGGCCAACGTCCTGACTTTC
>TRBV11-2|-|-|TRBJ2-7
CASSLRDSYEQYF
TGTGCCAGCAGCTTAAGGGACTCCTACGAGCAGTACTTC